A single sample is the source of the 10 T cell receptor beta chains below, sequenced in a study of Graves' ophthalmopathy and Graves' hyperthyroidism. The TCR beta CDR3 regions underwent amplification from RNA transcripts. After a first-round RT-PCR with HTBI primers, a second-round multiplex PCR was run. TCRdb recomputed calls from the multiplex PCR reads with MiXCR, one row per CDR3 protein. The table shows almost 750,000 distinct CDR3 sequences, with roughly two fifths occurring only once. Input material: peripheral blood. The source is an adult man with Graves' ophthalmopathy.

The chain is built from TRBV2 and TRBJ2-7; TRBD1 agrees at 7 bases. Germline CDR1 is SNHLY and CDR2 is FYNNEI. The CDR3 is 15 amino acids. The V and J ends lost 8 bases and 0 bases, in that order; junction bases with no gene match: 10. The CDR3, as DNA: TGTGCCAGCTCACCAGGGGACAGCTACTCCTACGAGCAGTACTTC. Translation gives CASSPGDSYSYEQYF.

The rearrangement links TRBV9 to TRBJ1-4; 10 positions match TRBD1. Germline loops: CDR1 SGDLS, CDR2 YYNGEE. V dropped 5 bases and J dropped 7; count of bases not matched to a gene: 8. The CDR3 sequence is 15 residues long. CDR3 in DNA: TGTGCCAGCAGGTCCGGACAGGGGGGAAGTGAAAAACTGTTTTTT. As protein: CASRSGQGGSEKLFF.

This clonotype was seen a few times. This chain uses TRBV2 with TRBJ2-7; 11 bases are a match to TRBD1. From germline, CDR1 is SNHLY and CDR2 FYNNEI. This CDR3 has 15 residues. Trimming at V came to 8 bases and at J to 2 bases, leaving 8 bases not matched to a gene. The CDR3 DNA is TGTGCCAGCCGCTGGACAGGGGGCCTTACCTACGAGCAGTACTTC. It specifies CASRWTGGLTYEQYF.

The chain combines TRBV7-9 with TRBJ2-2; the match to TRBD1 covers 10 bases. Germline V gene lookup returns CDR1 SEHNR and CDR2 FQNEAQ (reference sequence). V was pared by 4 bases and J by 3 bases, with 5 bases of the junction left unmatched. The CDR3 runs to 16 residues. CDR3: CASSYPGQGDTGELFF. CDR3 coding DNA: TGTGCCAGCAGCTACCCCGGACAGGGGGACACCGGGGAGCTGTTTTTT.

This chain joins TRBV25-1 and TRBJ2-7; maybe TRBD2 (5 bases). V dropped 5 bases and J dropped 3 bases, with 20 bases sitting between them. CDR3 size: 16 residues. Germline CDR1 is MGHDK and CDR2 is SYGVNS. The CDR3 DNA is TGTGCCAGCAGTTACTCTCCGGACTCACTCCTCTACGAGCAGTACTTC. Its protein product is CASSYSPDSLLYEQYF.

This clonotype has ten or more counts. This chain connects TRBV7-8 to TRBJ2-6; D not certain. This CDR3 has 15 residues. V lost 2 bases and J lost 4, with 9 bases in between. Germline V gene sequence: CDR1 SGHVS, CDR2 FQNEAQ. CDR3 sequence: CASSLFLGGANVLTF. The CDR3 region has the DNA TGTGCCAGCAGCTTATTCCTGGGAGGGGCCAACGTCCTGACTTTC.

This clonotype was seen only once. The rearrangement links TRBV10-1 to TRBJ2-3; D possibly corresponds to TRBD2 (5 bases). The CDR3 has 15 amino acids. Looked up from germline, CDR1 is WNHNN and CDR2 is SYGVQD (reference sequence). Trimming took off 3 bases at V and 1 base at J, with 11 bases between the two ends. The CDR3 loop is CASSDVPRGTDTQYF. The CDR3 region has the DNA TGCGCCAGCAGTGACGTCCCGAGGGGCACAGATACGCAGTATTTT.

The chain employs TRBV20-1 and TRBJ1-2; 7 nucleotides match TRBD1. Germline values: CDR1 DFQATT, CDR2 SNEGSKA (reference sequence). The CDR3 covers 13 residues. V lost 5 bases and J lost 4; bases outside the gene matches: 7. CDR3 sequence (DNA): TGCAGTGCTCAATTGGGACAGTTCTATGGCTACACCTTC. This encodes CSAQLGQFYGYTF.

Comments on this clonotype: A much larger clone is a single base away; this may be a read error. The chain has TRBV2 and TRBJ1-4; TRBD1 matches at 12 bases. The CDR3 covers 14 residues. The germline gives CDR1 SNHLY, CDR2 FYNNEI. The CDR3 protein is CASRGQGAREKPFF. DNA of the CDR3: TGTGCCAGCAGGGGACAGGGGGCGCGGGAAAAACCGTTTTTT. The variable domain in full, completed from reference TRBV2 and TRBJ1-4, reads EPEVTQTPSHQVTQMGQEVILRCVPISNHLYFYWYRQILGQKVEFLVSFYNNEISEKSEIFDDQFSVERPDGSNFTLKIRSTKLEDSAMYFCASRGQGAREKPFFGSGTQLSVL.

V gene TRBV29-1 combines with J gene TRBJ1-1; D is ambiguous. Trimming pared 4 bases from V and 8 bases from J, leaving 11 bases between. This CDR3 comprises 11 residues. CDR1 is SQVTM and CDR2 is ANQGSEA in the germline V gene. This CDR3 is CSVGLRAEAFF. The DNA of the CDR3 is TGCAGCGTTGGACTAAGGGCCGAAGCTTTCTTT.